The source of this T cell receptor beta chain is a study of blood T cell repertoires in COVID-19. V lost 1 base to trimming and J lost 8 bases, with 5 bases between them. The CDR3 extends over 11 amino acids. Sequencing was performed with immunoSEQ multiplex PCR; in TCRdb, only in-frame clones are kept and a portion is missing. The sample gives 200,000 to 300,000 clones, under 90% of which show up once; around 4% is in the top ten. The sequence derives from a man between 60 and 75 years old with acute or convalescent COVID-19. This chain links TRBV12-3 or TRBV12-4 with TRBJ1-2; D ambiguous. The sequencing input was peripheral blood. CDR3 DNA sequence: TGTGCCAGCAGTTTAGGGGCGGGCTACACCTTC. The encoded protein is CASSLGAGYTF.